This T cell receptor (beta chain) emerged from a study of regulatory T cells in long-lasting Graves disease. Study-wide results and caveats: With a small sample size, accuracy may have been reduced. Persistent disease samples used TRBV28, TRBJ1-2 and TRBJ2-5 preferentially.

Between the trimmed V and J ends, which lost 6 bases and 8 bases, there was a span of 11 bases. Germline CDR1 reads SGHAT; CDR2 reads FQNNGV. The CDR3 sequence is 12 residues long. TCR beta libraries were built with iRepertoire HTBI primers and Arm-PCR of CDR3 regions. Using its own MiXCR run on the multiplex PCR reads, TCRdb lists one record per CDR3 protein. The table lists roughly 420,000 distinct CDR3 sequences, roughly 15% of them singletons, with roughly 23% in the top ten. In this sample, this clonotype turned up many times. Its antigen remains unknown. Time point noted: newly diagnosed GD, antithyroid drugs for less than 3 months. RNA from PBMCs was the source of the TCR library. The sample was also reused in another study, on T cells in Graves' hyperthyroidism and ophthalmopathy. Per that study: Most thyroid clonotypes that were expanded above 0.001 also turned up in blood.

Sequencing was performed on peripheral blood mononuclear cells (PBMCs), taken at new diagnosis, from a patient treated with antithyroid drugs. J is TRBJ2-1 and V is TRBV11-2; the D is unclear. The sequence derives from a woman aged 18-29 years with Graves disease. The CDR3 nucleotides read TGTGCCAGCAGAACAGTACTACATGAGCAGTTCTTC. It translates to CASRTVLHEQFF. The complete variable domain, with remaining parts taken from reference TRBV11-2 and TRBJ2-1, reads EAGVAQSPRYKIIEKRQSVAFWCNPISGHATLYWYQQILGQGPKLLIQFQNNGVVDDSQLPKDRFSAERLKGVDSTLKIQPAKLEDSAVYLCASRTVLHEQFFGPGTRLTVL.